This T cell receptor beta chain was sequenced during a study of shared clonotypes between healthy human individuals. Study-level background: Donors, aged 18 to 49, were a couple of women and three men. For every donor, three CD4 naive, three CD4 memory, two CD8 naive and one CD8 memory plates were used.

Study results and caveats: A handful of donors showed sharing of about 5.5% of naive CD4 clonotypes.

About this clone itself: Its antigen is undetermined.

Study processing details: Owing to the provision of junction-only sequences devoid of quality scores by immunoSEQ, filtering differed. Only in-frame clones appear in the TCRdb table, and some are missing; sequencing was by immunoSEQ multiplex PCR. That table is the source of V, J and clone size, and D and trimming were worked out from the DNA. The table includes some 2,500,000 clones, around 90% detected once. Input material: naive CD4+ T cells from PBMCs. Regarding subset: CD45RA+ positively selected. The origin of this receptor is a man aged 18-30 years in good health. Some clones in this sample may be carry-over from other donors' samples.

CDR3 amino acids: CASSYTDTYSGNTIYF. CDR3 bases: TGTGCCAGCAGTTACACCGACACCTACTCTGGAAACACCATATATTTT. J is TRBJ1-3 and V is TRBV28, with no clear D. The V end lost 4 bases, the J end lost 0 bases, and 13 bases lay between the germline ends. Germline CDR1 MDHEN, CDR2 SYDVKM. The CDR3 is 16 amino acids.